These 17 T cell receptor beta chains were sequenced from one sample in a study of CD8 T cells in ankylosing spondylitis. These receptors have no identified antigens. Study-wide results and limits: For ankylosing spondylitis blood, a TCR beta motif of about eight highly homologous variants appeared characteristic.

TCRdb processed the 5' RACE reads anew with MiXCR; each CDR3 protein has one entry. Found here are about 540,000 distinct CDR3 sequences, 9.5% to 15% of them singletons; the top ten hold nearly 7%. The sample was blood, either unsorted or a sorted T cell fraction (not recorded which). The receptors derive from a male donor with ankylosing spondylitis.

This clonotype was recorded a few times. The chain is built from TRBV5-1 and TRBJ2-1; 11 nucleotides align to TRBD2. Unmatched junction bases numbered 10, after V lost 3 bases and J lost 5 bases. Germline V gives CDR1 SGHRS, CDR2 YFSETQ. This CDR3 region has 17 residues. The CDR3 loop is CASSYSASGRPNNEQFF. DNA of the CDR3: TGCGCCAGCAGCTACTCGGCTAGCGGGAGGCCGAACAATGAGCAGTTCTTC.

This clonotype was counted between two and nine times. This sequence joins TRBV10-2 and TRBJ2-1; 9 nucleotides line up with TRBD2. Germline values: CDR1 WSHSY, CDR2 SAAADI. The CDR3 has 13 residues. CDR3 residues: CVVGAGGPGEQFF. Here the CDR3 DNA reads TGCGTCGTGGGGGCGGGAGGGCCTGGGGAGCAGTTCTTC.

This clonotype was counted ten times or more. The chain employs TRBV20-1 and TRBJ1-1; D unresolved. Germline V gives CDR1 DFQATT, CDR2 SNEGSKA (reference sequence). CDR3 length: 13 amino acids. Trimming shortened V by 6 bases and J by 0 bases, and 11 bases separated the two germline ends. CDR3 nucleotides: TGCAGTGCCCTTAGGGATTTGAACACTGAAGCTTTCTTT. Protein product: CSALRDLNTEAFF.

This rearrangement joins TRBV5-1 to TRBJ2-1, with 7 bases aligning to TRBD2. In germline, CDR1 is SGHRS, CDR2 YFSETQ. The CDR3 is 16 amino acids. Trimming took 3 bases from V and 2 from J; bases not matched to a gene: 8. As DNA, the CDR3 is TGCGCCAGCAGCTGGGGAGGGGCGGGACCCTACAATGAGCAGTTCTTC. Encoded protein: CASSWGGAGPYNEQFF.

This clonotype was recorded at least ten times. The chain has TRBV25-1 and TRBJ2-3, with a possible D match to TRBD1 (5 bases). The CDR3 extends over 14 amino acids. The germline V and J ends were trimmed by 2 bases and 5 bases, with 11 bases remaining between them. Germline V CDR1 and CDR2: MGHDK, SYGVNS. The CDR3 DNA reads TGTGCCAGCAGTGAAGTCAGGGTAGGAGATACGCAGTATTTT. Protein: CASSEVRVGDTQYF.

In this sample, this clonotype turned up many times. The J gene is TRBJ1-1, the V gene TRBV12-3 or TRBV12-4, with D perhaps matching TRBD1 (6 bases). The ends were cut back, 5 bases at V and 4 bases at J, with 14 bases in the middle. CDR3 length: 14 residues. The CDR3 DNA follows: TGTGCCAGCAGTAGGGGGGACCCAGGCACTGAAGCTTTCTTT. It translates to CASSRGDPGTEAFF.

This clonotype was detected a few times. J is TRBJ2-7 and V is TRBV5-1; D may match TRBD1 or TRBD2 (7 bases each). Germline V gene sequence: CDR1 SGHRS, CDR2 YFSETQ. Deletions cut 0 bases from V and 1 base from J, with 14 bases between. This CDR3 has 16 residues. The CDR3, as DNA: TGCGCCAGCAGCTTGGCTCAGGGGGGGATATCCTACGAGCAGTACTTC. This gives the protein CASSLAQGGISYEQYF.

CDR3: CSARDRGRNTEAFF. Here the CDR3 DNA reads TGCAGTGCTAGAGACAGGGGGCGAAACACTGAAGCTTTCTTT. The V gene is TRBV20-1, the J gene TRBJ1-1; 8 bases are shared with TRBD1. Germline lookup yields CDR1 DFQATT and CDR2 SNEGSKA (reference sequence). CDR3 length: 14 amino acids. Germline trimming cut 0 bases from V and 2 bases from J; bases unmatched to any gene: 2.

This clonotype was detected only a few times. The chain joins TRBV20-1 to TRBJ1-5, with TRBD1 as a possible D gene (6 bases). This CDR3 comprises 18 residues. The V and J ends lost 3 bases and 2 bases respectively, with 23 bases between them. Germline lookup yields CDR1 DFQATT and CDR2 SNEGSKA (reference sequence). In nucleotides, the CDR3 is TGCAGTGCTAGTGAACTGGGCAGGGGTTTCGAGGGCAATCAGCCCCAGCATTTT. Translating it yields CSASELGRGFEGNQPQHF.

This clonotype showed up just a few times. The chain couples TRBV20-1 to TRBJ2-1; 9 nucleotides match TRBD2. Germline V gene data show CDR1 as DFQATT and CDR2 as SNEGSKA (reference sequence). This CDR3 has 16 amino acids. After removal of 0 bases from V and 4 bases from J, the junction contained 7 bases not matched to a gene. CDR3 amino acids: CSARDRLAGMYNEQFF. The CDR3 bases are TGCAGTGCTAGAGATAGGCTAGCGGGAATGTACAATGAGCAGTTCTTC.

The gene calls are TRBV9 and TRBJ2-6; the D is unclear. The length of the CDR3 is 14 residues. Between the trimmed V and J ends, which lost 0 bases and 2 bases, there was a span of 3 bases. Germline V gives CDR1 SGDLS, CDR2 YYNGEE. The CDR3 DNA is TGTGCCAGCAGCGTAGGTACTGGGGCCAACGTCCTGACTTTC. It translates to CASSVGTGANVLTF.

This clonotype has at least ten counts. This chain uses TRBV5-1 with TRBJ2-1; D is perhaps TRBD2 (6 bases). The CDR3 extends over 16 amino acids. The ends were cut back, 0 bases at V and 8 bases at J, with 18 bases in the middle. The germline CDR1 and CDR2 sequences are SGHRS and YFSETQ. Here the CDR3 DNA reads TGCGCCAGCAGCTTGGCGAGGGTAGCGGATGTCGATGAGCAGTTCTTC. Its protein is CASSLARVADVDEQFF.

The chain combines TRBV20-1 with TRBJ1-2; D remains ambiguous. Trimming took 3 bases from V and 0 from J, leaving 11 bases between them. The germline gives CDR1 DFQATT, CDR2 SNEGSKA (reference sequence). This CDR3 is built from 14 residues. The DNA for the CDR3 is TGCAGTGCTAGTACTCATACCCCTAACTATGGCTACACCTTC. Translated: CSASTHTPNYGYTF.

In this sample, this clonotype turned up a few times. The gene calls are TRBV5-5 and TRBJ1-4, with unresolved D. The ends were cut back, 4 bases at V and 5 bases at J, with 15 bases in the middle. From germline, CDR1 is SGHKS and CDR2 YYEKEE (reference sequence). The CDR3 contains 15 residues. The DNA of the CDR3 is TGTGCCAGCAGCACGGGTCTGGGCGGGAATGAAAAACTGTTTTTT. Its translation: CASSTGLGGNEKLFF. Full variable domain (remainder filled in from reference TRBV5-5 and TRBJ1-4): DAGVTQSPTHLIKTRGQQVTLRCSPISGHKSVSWYQQVLGQGPQFIFQYYEKEERGRGNFPDRFSARQFPNYSSELNVNALLLGDSALYLCASSTGLGGNEKLFFGSGTQLSVL.

This clonotype was found a few times. V is TRBV12-3 or TRBV12-4 and J is TRBJ1-6, with D unresolved. Trimming pared 6 bases from V and 8 bases from J, leaving 14 bases between. The CDR3 spans 14 residues. The CDR3 spells CASRGSGRDSPLHF. The CDR3 DNA sequence: TGTGCCAGCAGGGGGTCCGGGCGGGATTCACCCCTCCACTTT.

This sequence joins TRBV24-1 and TRBJ1-5; perhaps TRBD1 as D (6 bases). Trimming took off 5 bases at V and 6 bases at J, with 13 bases between the two ends. CDR1 and CDR2 from the germline V gene are KGHDR and SFDVKD. The CDR3 covers 14 residues. This CDR3 is CATSAGGISQPQHF. The CDR3 bases are TGTGCCACCAGTGCGGGGGGCATTAGTCAGCCCCAGCATTTT.

The V gene is TRBV7-8, the J gene TRBJ1-2, with 9 bases fitting TRBD1. CDR1 SGHVS and CDR2 FQNEAQ come from the germline V gene. The CDR3 covers 17 residues. V lost 4 bases and J lost 4; bases outside the gene matches: 13. The CDR3 DNA sequence: TGTGCCAGCAGCTCGCCGGGACAGGGTCGACTGGGCTATGGCTACACCTTC. It is translated as CASSSPGQGRLGYGYTF.